The 19 T cell receptor beta chains reported below all come from one sample, sequenced in a study of Graves' ophthalmopathy and Graves' hyperthyroidism (dated by TCRdb to between 2017 and 2018). Sequencing was carried out with an Illumina HiSeq 2000. For repertoire sequencing, TCR beta CDR3 regions were amplified from RNA transcripts. The first round of RT-PCR was done with HTBI primers and the Qiagen OneStep RT-PCR kit, and was followed by a second round of multiplex PCR, then size selection and purification. The public reads were reprocessed in TCRdb via fastp at Q25 and MiXCR, keeping in-frame beta chains. Records with the same CDR3 protein are collapsed into one entry carrying the most frequent genes and DNA. In this sample the table shows roughly 610,000 distinct CDR3 sequences, about a fifth of which occur a single time. Around 6.5% of the sample rests with the top ten. Source material: peripheral blood. The receptors originated from a woman younger than 30 with stable Graves' hyperthyroidism. Some clones in this sample may be carry-over from other donors' samples. Donor details come from another sample of the same person, matched by shared clones.

This clonotype was seen ten or more times. V and J are TRBV6-2 or TRBV6-3 and TRBJ1-1; D remains ambiguous. This CDR3 region has 13 residues. Trimming stripped 2 bases from V and 4 bases from J, with 8 bases between. Germline values: CDR1 MNHEY, CDR2 SVGEGT. CDR3 DNA sequence: TGTGCCAGCAGTTACGACCATGGCACTGAAGCTTTCTTT. Protein product: CASSYDHGTEAFF.

The chain links TRBV18 to TRBJ2-7; a possible D gene is TRBD2 (5 bases). Germline CDR1 reads KGHSH; CDR2 reads LQKENI. V shed 4 bases and J shed 2 bases, with 12 bases lying between them. The CDR3 extends over 14 amino acids. The DNA for the CDR3 is TGTGCCAGCTCACGACGGGGATCAGCCTACGAGCAGTACTTC. Amino acid sequence: CASSRRGSAYEQYF.

The genes are TRBV7-3 and TRBJ2-5, with D perhaps matching TRBD1 (5 bases). Germline loops: CDR1 SGHTA, CDR2 FQGTGA. Trimming took off 3 bases at V and 7 bases at J, with 9 bases between the two ends. The CDR3 sequence is 12 residues long. The CDR3 loop is CASSLGGATQYF. The CDR3 bases are TGTGCCAGCAGCTTGGGTGGGGCGACCCAGTACTTC.

This clonotype came up many times. The chain couples TRBV12-3 or TRBV12-4 to TRBJ1-5; tentative D call: TRBD1 (5 bases). CDR3 length equals 12 residues. V shed 6 bases and J shed 12 bases, with 15 bases lying between them. In nucleotides, the CDR3 is TGTGCCAGCAGCCTCCAGCAGGGCATCCAGCATTTT. Amino acids: CASSLQQGIQHF.

In its sample, this clonotype was seen many times. The chain has TRBV12-3 or TRBV12-4 and TRBJ1-2, with TRBD1 identical over 7 bases. Trimming cost V 7 bases and J 7 bases; bases outside gene matches: 6. This CDR3 spans 12 amino acids. The DNA for the CDR3 is TGTGCCAGCACCACCACAGGGGCTGGCTACACCTTC. Protein: CASTTTGAGYTF.

The genes are TRBV6-1 and TRBJ2-7; TRBD1 matches at 7 bases. Germline assignment: CDR1 MNHNS and CDR2 SASEGT. J lost 2 bases, V lost 5 bases, and 9 bases had no gene match. The CDR3 has 15 residues. The CDR3 bases are TGTGCCAGCAGTCGACCGGGACAGATCCCCTACGAGCAGTACTTC. Its protein product is CASSRPGQIPYEQYF.

The J gene is TRBJ1-2, the V gene TRBV7-2, with D tentatively TRBD1 (6 bases). Germline lookup yields CDR1 SGHTA and CDR2 FQGNSA. The CDR3 is 15 amino acids. Trimming took 5 bases from V and 1 from J, leaving 14 bases between them. In DNA form, the CDR3 reads TGTGCCAGCAGCCCACAAGGGGGTGGTAACTATGGCTACACCTTC. This translates into CASSPQGGGNYGYTF.

This clonotype was counted ten times or more. The chain links TRBV28 to TRBJ2-7, with 15 bases matching TRBD2. The CDR3 sequence is 18 residues long. Looked up from germline, CDR1 is MDHEN and CDR2 is SYDVKM. Trimming cost V 1 base and J 0 bases; bases outside gene matches: 4. The CDR3 bases are TGTGCCAGCAGTTTATTTAGGACTAGCGGGAGGGCCTCCTACGAGCAGTACTTC. Encoded protein: CASSLFRTSGRASYEQYF. Full variable domain (missing parts from reference TRBV28 and TRBJ2-7): DVKVTQSSRYLVKRTGEKVFLECVQDMDHENMFWYRQDPGLGLRLIYFSYDVKMKEKGDIPEGYSVSREKKERFSLILESASTNQTSMYLCASSLFRTSGRASYEQYFGPGTRLTVT.

The gene calls are TRBV20-1 and TRBJ1-1; TRBD1 matches at 7 bases. This CDR3 spans 15 amino acids. With V trimmed by 0 bases and J by 4 bases, 8 bases remained unmatched. Germline V CDR1 and CDR2: DFQATT, SNEGSKA (reference sequence). CDR3 sequence: CSAREETGYLTEAFF. Written as DNA, the CDR3 is TGCAGTGCTAGAGAAGAGACAGGGTATCTCACTGAAGCTTTCTTT.

This clonotype appeared many times. The J gene is TRBJ1-6, the V gene TRBV6-2 or TRBV6-3; D might be TRBD1 (5 bases). The germline V and J ends were trimmed by 0 bases and 13 bases, with 7 bases remaining between them. The CDR3 is 12 amino acids. Germline V gene sequence: CDR1 MNHEY, CDR2 SVGEGT. CDR3 nucleotides: TGTGCCAGCAGTTACTCCGGGACTCCCCTCCACTTT. Its protein product is CASSYSGTPLHF.

The chain has TRBV20-1 and TRBJ2-5, with unresolved D. In germline, CDR1 is DFQATT, CDR2 SNEGSKA (reference sequence). CDR3 size: 12 residues. The V end was cut by 5 bases, the J end by 1 base, with 8 bases between. This chain's CDR3 is CSAPGRQETQYF. In nucleotides, the CDR3 is TGCAGTGCTCCCGGCCGCCAAGAGACCCAGTACTTC.

This clonotype has a count of ten or more. The J gene is TRBJ1-2, the V gene TRBV7-2; D gene ambiguous. Per the germline V gene, CDR1 is SGHTA and CDR2 is FQGNSA. The germline V and J ends were trimmed by 1 base and 8 bases, with 8 bases remaining between them. This CDR3 has 12 amino acids. CDR3 sequence reads: CASSLGEYGYTF. CDR3 sequence (DNA): TGTGCCAGCAGCTTAGGGGAATACGGCTACACCTTC.

This clonotype was found a few times. The chain uses TRBV12-3 or TRBV12-4 and TRBJ2-2; D is ambiguous. The CDR3 consists of 21 residues. The V end lost 1 base, the J end lost 1 base, and 25 bases lay between the germline ends. The DNA of the CDR3 is TGTGCCAGCAGTTTAGAACCACACCGGTTGGGCAGTTTTTTGAACACCGGGGAGCTGTTTTTT. This translates into CASSLEPHRLGSFLNTGELFF.

This clonotype appeared many times. The V gene is TRBV15, the J gene TRBJ2-7; TRBD2 is a possible D gene (6 bases). The CDR3 totals 14 residues. With 1 base removed from V and 3 bases from J, the gap between germline ends came to 10 bases. Germline CDR1 LNHNV, CDR2 YYDKDF (reference sequence). The CDR3 loop reads CATSRGGEDYEQYF. In DNA, the CDR3 is TGTGCCACCAGCAGAGGCGGGGAGGACTACGAGCAGTACTTC.

This clonotype was observed many times. The rearrangement uses TRBV12-3 or TRBV12-4 and TRBJ1-5; 10 bases line up with TRBD1. This CDR3 has 15 residues. V shed 5 bases, J shed 6 bases, and the junction held 7 bases outside the gene matches. The CDR3 loop reads CASSVLTGGGQPQHF. CDR3 sequence (DNA): TGTGCCAGCAGTGTCCTGACAGGGGGCGGTCAGCCCCAGCATTTT.

In its sample, this clonotype was seen a few times. This chain connects TRBV4-2 to TRBJ2-7, with 9 nucleotides matching TRBD2. The CDR3 consists of 15 residues. The germline gives CDR1 LGHNA, CDR2 YNFKEQ. The J segment lost 7 bases and the V segment lost 1 base, leaving 8 bases of the junction unmatched. DNA for the CDR3: TGTGCCAGCAGCCAAGTCCTAGCGGGGAGGAGTGAGCAGTACTTC. Translating it yields CASSQVLAGRSEQYF.

This clonotype was seen many times. V gene TRBV5-1 combines with J gene TRBJ1-3; D gene ambiguous. Germline V gene sequence: CDR1 SGHRS, CDR2 YFSETQ. The CDR3 contains 13 residues. The V gene lost 3 bases and the J gene lost 0 bases, with 4 bases spanning the gap. The CDR3 sequence is CASSYASGNTIYF. CDR3 DNA: TGCGCCAGCAGCTATGCCTCTGGAAACACCATATATTTT.

The table lists this clonotype with many counts. The chain is built from TRBV7-2 and TRBJ2-5; 7 bases fit TRBD1. Germline V gene data show CDR1 as SGHTA and CDR2 as FQGNSA. J lost 2 bases, V lost 4 bases, and 7 bases had no gene match. The CDR3 has 15 amino acids. The CDR3 coding sequence is TGTGCCAGCAGCTCACGCTGGGGACAGCAAGAGACCCAGTACTTC. This gives the protein CASSSRWGQQETQYF.

The chain links TRBV12-3 or TRBV12-4 to TRBJ1-5; D might be TRBD1 (5 bases). The V gene lost 6 bases and the J gene lost 1 base, with 13 bases spanning the gap. The CDR3 consists of 15 residues. The CDR3: CASRQGGRSNQPQHF. The DNA of the CDR3 is TGTGCCAGCAGGCAGGGCGGCAGAAGCAATCAGCCCCAGCATTTT.